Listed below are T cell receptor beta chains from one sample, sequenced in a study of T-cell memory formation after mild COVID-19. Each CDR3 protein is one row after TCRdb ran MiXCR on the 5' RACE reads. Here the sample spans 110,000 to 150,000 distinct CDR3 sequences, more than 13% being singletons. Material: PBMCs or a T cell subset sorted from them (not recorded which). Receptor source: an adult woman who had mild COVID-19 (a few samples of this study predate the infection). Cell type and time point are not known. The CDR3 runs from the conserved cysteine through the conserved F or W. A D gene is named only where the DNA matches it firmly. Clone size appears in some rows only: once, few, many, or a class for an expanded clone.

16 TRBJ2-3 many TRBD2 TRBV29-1 TGCAGCGTTGATGGGACTAGCGGGAGCCCAACAGATACGCAGTATTTT CSVDGTSGSPTDTQYF
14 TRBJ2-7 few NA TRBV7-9 TGTGCCAGCAGCACACCGGGGTCTCCCTACGAGCAGTACTTC CASSTPGSPYEQYF
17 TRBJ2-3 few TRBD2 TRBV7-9 TGTGCCAGCAGCCATCCCGGGACTAGCGGACTCACAGATACGCAGTATTTT CASSHPGTSGLTDTQYF
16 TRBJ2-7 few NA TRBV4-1 TGCGCCAGCAGCCAAGAAGGGCCACCGAGCTCCTACGAGCAGTACTTC CASSQEGPPSSYEQYF
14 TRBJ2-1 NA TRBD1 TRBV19 TGTGCCACCCAATCAGGGGGTCTCTACAATGAGCAGTTCTTC CATQSGGLYNEQFF
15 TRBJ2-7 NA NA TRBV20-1 TGCAGTGCTAGAGATCGTAGCGGACCTTATGTCGAGCAGTACTTC CSARDRSGPYVEQYF
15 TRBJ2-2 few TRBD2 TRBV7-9 TGTGCCAGCAGCTCGAGACTAGCGAGCACCGGGGAGCTGTTTTTT CASSSRLASTGELFF
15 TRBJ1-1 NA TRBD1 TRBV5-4 TGTGCCAGCAGCTTGGAGACAGGGGGAATGACTGAAGCTTTCTTT CASSLETGGMTEAFF
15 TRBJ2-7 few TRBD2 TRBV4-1 TGCGCCAGCAGCCAACTAGCGGGGGGCTCCTACGAGCAGTACTTC CASSQLAGGSYEQYF
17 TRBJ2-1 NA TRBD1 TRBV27 TGTGCCAGCAGCGACGACAGGGGGCCTATACCCGACTTTGAGCAGTTCTTC CASSDDRGPIPDFEQFF
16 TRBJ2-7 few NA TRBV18 TGTGCCAGCTCACCTCCGACGGACAGAACTTACTACGAGCAGTACTTC CASSPPTDRTYYEQYF
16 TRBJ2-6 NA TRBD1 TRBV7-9 TGTGCCAGCAGCTCGGACAGGGTAACTGGGGCCAACGTCCTGACTTTC CASSSDRVTGANVLTF
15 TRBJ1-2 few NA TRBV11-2 TGTGCCAGCAGCTTCCTATCCGGGACGGGATACGGCTACACCTTC CASSFLSGTGYGYTF
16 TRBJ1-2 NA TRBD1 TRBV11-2 TGTGCCAGCAGCTTAGGAGGACAGGGACTTAACTATGGCTACACCTTC CASSLGGQGLNYGYTF
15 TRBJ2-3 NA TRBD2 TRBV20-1 TGCTCCGCCCCCGAAGGGACTAGCCTCACAGATACGCAGTATTTT CSAPEGTSLTDTQYF
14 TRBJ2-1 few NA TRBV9 TGTGCCAGCAGCGCCCCGGCGTCCTACAATGAGCAGTTCTTC CASSAPASYNEQFF
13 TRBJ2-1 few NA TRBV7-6 TGTGCCAGCAGCTTAGATGATTACAATGAGCAGTTCTTC CASSLDDYNEQFF
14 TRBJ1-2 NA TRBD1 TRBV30 TGTGCCTGGAGAGGACAGGGTGGTCTGTTTGGCTACACCTTC CAWRGQGGLFGYTF
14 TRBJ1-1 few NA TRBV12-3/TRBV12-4 TGTGCCAGCAGTTTAGGGATCGGGGGCCAGGAAGCTTTCTTT CASSLGIGGQEAFF
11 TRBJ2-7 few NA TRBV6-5 TGTGCCGCCCGGAGGGGCTACGAGCAGTACTTC CAARRGYEQYF
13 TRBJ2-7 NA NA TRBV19 TGTGCCAGTAGTCCCGGGGGACAGTACGAGCAGTACTTC CASSPGGQYEQYF
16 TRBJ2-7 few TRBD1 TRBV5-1 TGCGCCAGCAGCCAACAGGCGGGACAGGGGGCCTACGAGCAGTACTTC CASSQQAGQGAYEQYF
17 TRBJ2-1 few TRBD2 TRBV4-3 TGCGCCAGCAGCCAGCCCCCAAGCGGGAGCTCCTACAATGAGCAGTTCTTC CASSQPPSGSSYNEQFF
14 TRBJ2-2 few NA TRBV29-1 TGCAGCGGGTGGGACCCCAGGAACACCGGGGAGCTGTTTTTT CSGWDPRNTGELFF
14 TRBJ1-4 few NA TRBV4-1 TGCGCCAGCAGCCATCCCGGCCCGGTTGAAAAACTGTTTTTT CASSHPGPVEKLFF
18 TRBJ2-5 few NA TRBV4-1 TGCGCCAGCAGCCAAGAGGTTCCTAGGAGGGGCCGGTGGGAGACCCAGTACTTC CASSQEVPRRGRWETQYF
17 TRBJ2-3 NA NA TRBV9 TGTGCCAGCAGCGTAGATAAGGTTGGCGGCGCCGTGGATACGCAGTATTTT CASSVDKVGGAVDTQYF
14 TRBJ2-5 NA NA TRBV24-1 TGTGCCACCAGTGATTTCTCGGAAGAAGAGACCCAGTACTTC CATSDFSEEETQYF
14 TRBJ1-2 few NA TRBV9 TGTGCCAGCAGCGTAGCTGGTGTTAACTATGGCTACACCTTC CASSVAGVNYGYTF
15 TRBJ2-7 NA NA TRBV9 TGTGCCAGCAGCGCAGAACAGGGAGCTAAGTACGAGCAGTACTTC CASSAEQGAKYEQYF
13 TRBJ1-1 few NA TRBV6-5 TGTGCCAGCAGTGTGGACGCTAACACTGAAGCTTTCTTT CASSVDANTEAFF
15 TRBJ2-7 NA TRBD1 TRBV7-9 TGTGCCAGCAGCTTAGGGTTGGGGACAGTCTACGAGCAGTACTTC CASSLGLGTVYEQYF
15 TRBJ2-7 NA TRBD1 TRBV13 TGTGCCAGCAGCTTAGCTGCGACAGGGACCTACGAGCAGTACTTC CASSLAATGTYEQYF
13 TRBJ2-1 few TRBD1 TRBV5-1 TGCGCCAGCAGCATAACAGGGGACAATGAGCAGTTCTTC CASSITGDNEQFF
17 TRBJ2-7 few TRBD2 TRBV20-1 TGCAGTGCTAGAGTGCCCAGACTAGCGATAACACCCTACGAGCAGTACTTC CSARVPRLAITPYEQYF
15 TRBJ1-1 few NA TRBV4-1 TGCGCCAGCAGCCAAAGAACCGGGATGAACACTGAAGCTTTCTTT CASSQRTGMNTEAFF
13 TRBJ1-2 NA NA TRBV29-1 TGCAGCGCCCTGGGCGGGGAGGCGTATGGCTACACCTTC CSALGGEAYGYTF
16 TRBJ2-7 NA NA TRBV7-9 TGTGCCAGCAGCTCAATTCGGCGCGGGGACGCCTACGAGCAGTACTTC CASSSIRRGDAYEQYF
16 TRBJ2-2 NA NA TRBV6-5 TGTGCCAGCAGTTACTCGGTACAGGGGAACACCGGGGAGCTGTTTTTT CASSYSVQGNTGELFF
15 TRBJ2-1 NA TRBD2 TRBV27 TGTGCCAGCATCCGGACTAGCGGGTTATACAATGAGCAGTTCTTC CASIRTSGLYNEQFF
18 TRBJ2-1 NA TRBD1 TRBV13 TGTGCCAGCAGCCTAAGCCCAGGGGGTAGGGGAGATGGGAATGAGCAGTTCTTC CASSLSPGGRGDGNEQFF
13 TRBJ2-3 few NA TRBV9 TGTGCCAGCAGCGTAGGTTGGACAGATACGCAGTATTTT CASSVGWTDTQYF
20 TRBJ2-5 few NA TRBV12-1 TGTGCCAGCAGCTCCCGGGGGAGCGGGGGGGCCTCAGGATCCCAAGAGACCCAGTACTTC CASSSRGSGGASGSQETQYF
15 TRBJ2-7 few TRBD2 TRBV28 TGTGCCAGCACTACAACCGGGACTACTCGCTACGAGCAGTACTTC CASTTTGTTRYEQYF
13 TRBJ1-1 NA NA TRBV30 TGTGCCTCGAGAAGAGACTCTACAGCTGAAGCTTTCTTT CASRRDSTAEAFF
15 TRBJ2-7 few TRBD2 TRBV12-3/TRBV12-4 TGTGCCAGCAGCCCGGGACTAGGGATGCTCTACGAGCAGTACTTC CASSPGLGMLYEQYF
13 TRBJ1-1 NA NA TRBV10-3 TGTGCCATAGGTGGTTTTCTGAACACTGAAGCTTTCTTT CAIGGFLNTEAFF
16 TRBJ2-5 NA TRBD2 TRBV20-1 TGCAGTGCTAGAGATGCTAGCGGAGACTGGGTGGAGACCCAGTACTTC CSARDASGDWVETQYF
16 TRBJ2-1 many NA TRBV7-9 TGTGCCAGCAGCCTACCTTTAACGGGGCTAGGGAATGAGCAGTTCTTC CASSLPLTGLGNEQFF
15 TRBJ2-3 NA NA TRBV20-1 TGCAGTGCGTCCGGGACACCTTATAGCACAGATACGCAGTATTTT CSASGTPYSTDTQYF
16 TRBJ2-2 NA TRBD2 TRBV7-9 TGTGCCAGCAGCTTAAGCCTAGCGGGAGATACCGGGGAGCTGTTTTTT CASSLSLAGDTGELFF
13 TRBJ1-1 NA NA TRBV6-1 TGTGCCAGCTGGACTTCGATCGGCACTGAAGCTTTCTTT CASWTSIGTEAFF
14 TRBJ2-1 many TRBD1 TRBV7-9 TGTGCCAGCAGCCCTCGGACAGGAGGAAATGAGCAGTTCTTC CASSPRTGGNEQFF
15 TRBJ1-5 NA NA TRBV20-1 TGCAGTGCTAGAGATGGGGCGGCACTTCATCAGCCCCAGCATTTT CSARDGAALHQPQHF
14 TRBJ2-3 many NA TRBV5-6 TGTGCCAGCAGCTTGGGAGCGGCCCCTGATACGCAGTATTTT CASSLGAAPDTQYF
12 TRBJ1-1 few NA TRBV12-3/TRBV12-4 TGTGCCAGCAGTTCGGGGGCATATGAAGCTTTCTTT CASSSGAYEAFF
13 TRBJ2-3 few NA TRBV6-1 TGTGCCAGCCCCCATCGGGAGACAGATACGCAGTATTTT CASPHRETDTQYF